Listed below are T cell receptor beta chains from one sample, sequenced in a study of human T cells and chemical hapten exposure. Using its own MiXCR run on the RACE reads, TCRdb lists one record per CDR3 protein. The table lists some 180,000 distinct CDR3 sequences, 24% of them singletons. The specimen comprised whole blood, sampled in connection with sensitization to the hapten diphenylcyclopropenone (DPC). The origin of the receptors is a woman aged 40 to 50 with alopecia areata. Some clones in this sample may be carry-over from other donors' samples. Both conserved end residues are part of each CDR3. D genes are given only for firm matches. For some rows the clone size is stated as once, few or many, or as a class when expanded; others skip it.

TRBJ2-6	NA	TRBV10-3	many	CAISESIVLTF	TGTGCCATCAGTGAGTCGATTGTCCTGACTTTC
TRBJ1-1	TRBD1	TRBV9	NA	CASSVDRGTEAFF	TGTGCCAGCAGCGTGGACAGGGGCACTGAAGCTTTCTTT
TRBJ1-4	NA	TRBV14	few	CASSQVARDGEKLFF	TGTGCCAGCAGCCAAGTTGCGCGAGACGGAGAAAAACTGTTTTTT
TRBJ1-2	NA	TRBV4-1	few	CASSQGVPTTYYGYTF	TGCGCCAGCAGCCAAGGGGTGCCCACGACCTACTATGGCTACACCTTC
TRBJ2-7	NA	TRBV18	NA	CASSPMAGPTYEQYF	TGTGCCAGCTCACCAATGGCAGGGCCAACCTACGAGCAGTACTTC
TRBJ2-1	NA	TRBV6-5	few	CASRTDSLVNEQFF	TGTGCCAGCAGGACGGACTCCCTGGTCAATGAGCAGTTCTTC
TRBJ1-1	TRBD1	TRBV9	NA	CASSMAGTGTEAFF	TGTGCCAGCAGCATGGCCGGGACAGGGACTGAAGCTTTCTTT
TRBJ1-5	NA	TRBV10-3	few	CAIRDQLGGQPQHF	TGTGCCATCAGGGACCAGCTCGGGGGGCAGCCCCAGCATTTT
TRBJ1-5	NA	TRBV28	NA	CASSLYGGPKAQHF	TGTGCCAGCAGTTTATACGGGGGCCCCAAGGCCCAGCATTTT
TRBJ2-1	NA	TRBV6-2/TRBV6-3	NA	CASSYLITYNEQFF	TGTGCCAGCAGTTACTTGATTACTTACAATGAGCAGTTCTTC
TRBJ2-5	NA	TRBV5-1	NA	CASSYSGGKETQYF	TGCGCCAGCAGCTATAGCGGAGGGAAAGAGACCCAGTACTTC
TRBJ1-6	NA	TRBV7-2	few	CASSLWAPRTNSPLHF	TGTGCCAGCAGCTTATGGGCCCCCAGGACTAATTCACCCCTCCACTTT
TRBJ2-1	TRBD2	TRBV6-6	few	CASSSTSGSEQFF	TGTGCCAGCAGTTCTACTAGCGGAAGTGAGCAGTTCTTC
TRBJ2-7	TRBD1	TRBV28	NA	CASSVAGGYEQYF	TGTGCCAGCAGTGTGGCAGGGGGCTACGAGCAGTACTTC
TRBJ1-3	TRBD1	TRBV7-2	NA	CASSVDRGSGNTIYF	TGTGCCAGCAGCGTAGACAGGGGCTCTGGAAACACCATATATTTT